This TCR beta chain is drawn from a study of T cell repertoires in cytomegalovirus infection. For the study at large: In public TCR beta signatures, there were indications of both CMV infection and matching HLA type. Points from the study as a whole: In two of eight donors, the top clonotype was HLA-C-restricted CMV-specific. CMV carriers having the relevant HLA were flagged by cumulative public TCR beta family frequency.

TCRdb recomputed calls from the reads with MiXCR, one row per CDR3 protein. Here the sample spans over 300,000 distinct CDR3 sequences, roughly 17% being singletons. This clonotype was seen a few times. Its antigen is not identified. This CDR3 region has 18 residues. Germline loops: CDR1 LNHNV, CDR2 YYDKDF (reference sequence). The V end lost 0 bases, the J end lost 0 bases, and 15 bases lay between the germline ends. Sequenced material: PBMCs. J is TRBJ2-4 and V is TRBV15, with no clear D. The sequence was collected from a human donor in good health (CMV status not recorded). Some clones in this sample may be carry-over from other donors' samples. This chain's CDR3 is CATSRDPLGYLAKNIQYF. CDR3 in DNA: TGTGCCACCAGCAGAGACCCCCTTGGCTACCTAGCCAAAAACATTCAGTACTTC.